The T cell receptor beta chain described here comes from a study of monozygotic twins with cystic fibrosis. For the study at large: Library input was about 3.3 micrograms of fragmented DNA, with approximately 16 PCR cycles. Study-wide results and limits: Monozygotic CF twin pairs shared significantly more nucleotide-identical clonotypes than unrelated CF individuals did. J usage was most co-twin-similar in 8 of 16 pairs, V in 13. Median Simpson clonality of 0.0095 suggested naive T cells predominated.

Points on this clone: No antigen is known for it.

TCRdb keeps only in-frame clones here, not all; method: immunoSEQ multiplex PCR. The data contain 18,000 or so clones, 75% to 95% of them seen just once; the ten biggest clones take up roughly 1.6%. Germline CDR1 PRHDT, CDR2 FYEKMQ (reference sequence). The CDR3 loop spans 18 amino acids. The J segment lost 3 bases and the V segment lost 5 bases, leaving 15 bases of the junction unmatched. This clonotype originated in a girl aged 2-9 years with cystic fibrosis. Sequencing used blood. This sequence joins TRBV13 and TRBJ2-7, with 11 bases identical to TRBD2. The CDR3, as DNA: TGTGCCAGCAGCCCCGGAAGGGCTAGCGGGAGGCCAATCTACGAGCAGTACTTC. As protein: CASSPGRASGRPIYEQYF.